This T cell receptor (beta chain) was identified during a study of blood T cell repertoires in COVID-19. For the study at large: Donors in the United States, Italy and Spain gave samples during acute or convalescent COVID-19. Sources were T cells, B-cell-depleted T cells, or PBMCs; the material itself was cDNA or gDNA.

Libraries were prepared by immunoSEQ multiplex PCR; TCRdb keeps only in-frame clonotypes and omits some of them. The sample consists of roughly 56,000 clones, 89% of them appearing once. Sequenced input: peripheral blood. The TCR originated in a woman aged 55-70 years with COVID-19, enrolled during active disease.

The CDR3 sequence is CASSVAGEVLYEQYF. In DNA, the CDR3 is TGTGCCAGCAGCGTAGCCGGGGAGGTCCTCTACGAGCAGTACTTC. The gene calls are TRBV9 and TRBJ2-7; the D gene is possibly TRBD2 (6 bases). This CDR3 comprises 15 residues. Per the germline V gene, CDR1 is SGDLS and CDR2 is YYNGEE. Trimming took off 0 bases at V and 3 bases at J, with 13 bases between the two ends.